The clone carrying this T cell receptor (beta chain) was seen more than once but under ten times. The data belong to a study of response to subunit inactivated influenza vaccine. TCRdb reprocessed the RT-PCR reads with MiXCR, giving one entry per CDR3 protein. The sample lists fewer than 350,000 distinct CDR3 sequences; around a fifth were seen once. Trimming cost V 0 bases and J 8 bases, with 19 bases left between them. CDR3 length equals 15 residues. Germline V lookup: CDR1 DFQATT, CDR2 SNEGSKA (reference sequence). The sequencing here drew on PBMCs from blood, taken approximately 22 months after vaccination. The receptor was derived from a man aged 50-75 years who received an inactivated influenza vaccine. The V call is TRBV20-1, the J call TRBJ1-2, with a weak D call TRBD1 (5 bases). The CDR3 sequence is CSARDVGPRGSGYTF. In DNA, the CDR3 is TGCAGTGCTAGAGATGTGGGACCGCGGGGTTCCGGCTACACCTTC.